The entry below describes one TCR beta chain. CDR3 size: 15 residues. CDR1 is SGHNT and CDR2 is YENEEA in the germline V gene. The ends were cut back, 5 bases at V and 2 bases at J, with 14 bases in the middle. TCRdb keeps only in-frame clones here, not all; method: immunoSEQ multiplex PCR. This sample carries nearly 60,000 clones, roughly nine tenths of them seen once, and the ten largest clones take approximately 0.49%. This entry is derived from a study of T cell changes during pregnancy in multiple sclerosis. V usage is TRBV11-3 and J usage is TRBJ2-3; the D is unclear. This receptor was taken from a female donor in good health, enrolled as a control in a pregnancy study. The sample here was CD4+ T cells from peripheral blood mononuclear cells, taken after pregnancy. CDR3 DNA: TGTGCCAGCAGCCCTAACTCCCGATTCACAGATACGCAGTATTTT. Amino acid sequence: CASSPNSRFTDTQYF.